Described below is a single TCR beta chain sequence and its context. The antigen is not known. Original handling: Filtering differed since immunoSEQ provided only junctions, with no quality scores. Clones were sequenced by immunoSEQ multiplex PCR, and TCRdb holds only the in-frame ones, with some missing. V and J calls and clone size are given by that table; D and trimming were obtained from the DNA. The sample lists roughly 2 million clones; around 96% were seen once. The CDR3 extends over 16 amino acids. The trim removed 4 bases at V and 1 base at J, leaving 7 bases unmatched. Germline V CDR1 and CDR2: SGHDT, YYEEEE. This record belongs to a study of shared clonotypes between healthy human individuals. Study-level results: Estimated richness values were generally larger in naive subsets than in memory subsets.

CD45RO negativity and positive selection for CCR7 defined naive CD8 cells, a population that excluded terminally differentiated effector memory CD45RA+ cells. This receptor was taken from a man aged 18-30 years in good health. Material: naive CD8+ T cells sorted from blood. The chain joins TRBV5-6 to TRBJ2-5; TRBD1 agrees at 10 bases. CDR3 sequence: CASSQGTGALQETQYF. As DNA, the CDR3 is TGTGCCAGCAGCCAAGGGACAGGGGCTCTCCAAGAGACCCAGTACTTC.